A single sample gave rise to the 2 T cell receptor beta chains below, sequenced in a study of early T cells in non-severe SARS-CoV-2 infection. TCRdb reanalysed the 5' RACE reads using MiXCR and keeps one entry per CDR3 protein. The sample comprises fewer than 80,000 distinct CDR3 sequences, roughly an eighth of which are singletons, and approximately 5.5% rests with the top ten. Source material: whole blood. These receptors all come from an adult who was a healthcare worker with PCR-confirmed SARS-CoV-2 infection or an uninfected control (not recorded which).

This clonotype was found many times. J is TRBJ2-1 and V is TRBV18; D is ambiguous. Trimming removed 3 bases at V and 6 bases at J, with 6 bases between. The length of the CDR3 is 12 residues. The germline CDR1 and CDR2 sequences are KGHSH and LQKENI. The CDR3 coding sequence is TGTGCCAGCTCACCCACAAGCAATGAGCAGTTCTTC. Translation gives CASSPTSNEQFF.

This clonotype was found many times. The gene calls are TRBV12-5 and TRBJ1-6; D ambiguous. CDR3 length: 16 residues. Deletions cut 2 bases from V and 5 bases from J, with 13 bases between. The germline CDR1 and CDR2 sequences are LGHNT and FRNRAP. The CDR3 reads CASGLKLGRNNSPLHF. The CDR3, as DNA: TGTGCTAGTGGTTTGAAACTTGGACGGAATAATTCACCCCTCCACTTT.